This T cell receptor beta chain was sequenced in a study of CD8+ T cells in alopecia areata. General study results and limits: Scalp lesions, especially in alopecia totalis/universalis, had higher clonality than normal scalp.

Sequencing templates came from extracted RNA that was reverse transcribed into cDNA. The method was immunoSEQ multiplex PCR; TCRdb's version includes in-frame clones alone and lacks a portion of them. Here the sample spans 150,000 to 200,000 clones, approximately 60% being singletons. In regard to this clone: Its antigen is still unknown.

Sorting of PBMCs yielded the CD4+ and CD8+ T cells. The specimen was CD4+ T cells sorted from blood. The source is a human donor in good health.

The CDR3 is CASSDVGSGAFF. In DNA, the CDR3 is TGTGCCAGCAGTGATGTGGGTTCTGGGGCTTTCTTT. The J gene is TRBJ1-1, the V gene TRBV25-1; D remains unclear. The V gene lost 3 bases and the J gene lost 11 bases, with 13 bases spanning the gap. This CDR3 spans 12 amino acids. CDR1 MGHDK and CDR2 SYGVNS come from the germline V gene.